What follows are 27 T cell receptor beta chains derived from one specimen sequenced in a study of brain T cells in children with intractable seizures. Clones were read by immunoSEQ multiplex PCR, and TCRdb kept only the in-frame ones, dropping some. In the table there are around 44,000 clones, about nine tenths of which are singletons. The input for sequencing was peripheral blood, taken at surgery. The receptors stem from a girl aged 2-10 years with tuberous sclerosis and intractable seizures.

The CDR3 loop is CASGDILNTGELFF. The CDR3 DNA is TGTGCCAGCGGGGACATACTCAACACCGGGGAGCTGTTTTTT. The V call is TRBV2, the J call TRBJ2-2, with D maybe TRBD1 (6 bases). The ends were cut back, 8 bases at V and 2 bases at J, with 12 bases in the middle. CDR1 SNHLY and CDR2 FYNNEI come from the germline V gene. CDR3 length: 14 amino acids.

This chain links TRBV6-5 with TRBJ1-2, with D tentatively TRBD1 (5 bases). CDR1 and CDR2 (germline): MNHEY, SVGAGI. The V end was cut by 7 bases, the J end by 7 bases, with 16 bases between. CDR3 length: 13 amino acids. The CDR3 region is CASNPRVEAGYTF. The CDR3, as DNA: TGTGCCAGCAACCCCAGGGTGGAGGCTGGCTACACCTTC.

V gene TRBV19 combines with J gene TRBJ2-1, with D possibly being TRBD2 (6 bases). Trimming removed 4 bases at V and 1 base at J, with 14 bases between. Germline CDR1 and CDR2: LNHDA and SQIVND (reference sequence). The CDR3 consists of 16 residues. The chain's CDR3 is CASSRVHGGSYNEQFF. The CDR3 DNA sequence: TGTGCCAGTAGTAGAGTCCATGGGGGGTCCTACAATGAGCAGTTCTTC.

The chain is built from TRBV9 and TRBJ2-5; D ambiguous. Germline assignment: CDR1 SGDLS and CDR2 YYNGEE. The V gene lost 3 bases and the J gene lost 5 bases, with 14 bases spanning the gap. The CDR3 loop spans 14 amino acids. The CDR3 here is CASSASPTSETQYF. The CDR3 nucleotides are TGTGCCAGCAGCGCCTCACCTACATCGGAGACCCAGTACTTC.

This chain links TRBV12-5 with TRBJ2-1; TRBD1 matches at 7 bases. The length of the CDR3 is 15 residues. CDR1 is LGHNT, CDR2 FRNRAP, per germline. The V gene end was trimmed by 6 bases and the J gene end by 3 bases; junction bases not matched to a gene: 8. As DNA, the CDR3 is TGTGCTAGTGGCCAAGGGACAGCAATCTACAATGAGCAGTTCTTC. This translates into CASGQGTAIYNEQFF.

V and J are TRBV29-1 and TRBJ2-1; perhaps TRBD2 as D (6 bases). This CDR3 spans 13 amino acids. Trimming removed 4 bases at V and 5 bases at J, with 12 bases between. Germline CDR1 is SQVTM and CDR2 is ANQGSEA. CDR3 protein: CSVARGRNNEQFF. The CDR3 DNA reads TGCAGCGTTGCGCGGGGAAGAAACAATGAGCAGTTCTTC.

The chain uses TRBV5-1 and TRBJ2-3; 11 bases align to TRBD2. Germline loops: CDR1 SGHRS, CDR2 YFSETQ. This CDR3 contains 21 residues. V was pared by 4 bases and J by 0 bases, with 19 bases of the junction left unmatched. The CDR3 loop is CASSRGLAVRYGRSSTDTQYF. The CDR3, as DNA: TGCGCCAGCAGCCGGGGACTAGCGGTTCGGTATGGAAGATCTAGCACAGATACGCAGTATTTT.

This chain's CDR3 is CASSQDLTVIVSEAFF. In DNA form, the CDR3 reads TGTGCCAGCAGCCAAGATCTGACAGTCATCGTCTCTGAAGCTTTCTTT. The V gene is TRBV4-2, the J gene TRBJ1-1; a possible D gene is TRBD1 (5 bases). Germline V gene sequence: CDR1 LGHNA, CDR2 YNFKEQ. CDR3 length: 16 amino acids. Trimming shortened V by 0 bases and J by 6 bases, and 17 bases separated the two germline ends.

The rearrangement links TRBV24-1 to TRBJ2-5; TRBD1 agrees at 7 bases. CDR1 and CDR2 (germline): KGHDR, SFDVKD. This CDR3 contains 16 residues. J gave up 0 bases and V 4 bases, and 7 bases lay outside the gene matches. CDR3 residues: CATSEKSTGYQETQYF. CDR3 sequence (DNA): TGTGCCACCAGTGAAAAATCGACAGGGTACCAAGAGACCCAGTACTTC.

V is TRBV11-2 and J is TRBJ2-3, with TRBD2 identical over 7 bases. This CDR3 has 14 residues. Losses at the gene ends were 6 bases for V and 2 bases for J; bases not matched to a gene: 5. The germline gives CDR1 SGHAT, CDR2 FQNNGV. This chain's CDR3 is CASSSGGSTDTQYF. DNA for the CDR3: TGTGCCAGCAGTTCGGGGGGTTCCACAGATACGCAGTATTTT.

The chain employs TRBV28 and TRBJ1-2; tentatively, D is TRBD1 (5 bases). In germline, CDR1 is MDHEN, CDR2 SYDVKM. The V and J ends lost 6 bases and 5 bases respectively, with 13 bases between them. The CDR3 is 13 residues long. CDR3 protein: CASSLSGGYGYTF. The CDR3, as DNA: TGTGCCAGCAGCCTTTCGGGGGGATATGGCTACACCTTC.

The chain recombines TRBV6-1 with TRBJ2-7; 8 bases fit TRBD2. Germline CDR1 reads MNHNS; CDR2 reads SASEGT. Trimming removed 2 bases from V and 2 bases from J; junction bases left unmatched: 2. The CDR3 sequence is 14 residues long. In DNA, the CDR3 is TGTGCCAGCAGTGAATGGGGACTAGCCTACGAGCAGTACTTC. Encoded protein: CASSEWGLAYEQYF.

Relative to its sample, this clone is medium-sized (0.01 to 0.1%). This chain connects TRBV27 to TRBJ2-2; possibly TRBD2 for D (5 bases). Looked up from germline, CDR1 is MNHEY and CDR2 is SMNVEV (reference sequence). V was pared by 10 bases and J by 7 bases, with 13 bases between. The CDR3 has 12 amino acids. Written as DNA, the CDR3 is TGTGCCACCGCGGGTTGGAACGGGGAGCTGTTTTTT. This gives the protein CATAGWNGELFF.

The sample holds one count of this clone. For the CDR3, the DNA is TGCGCCAGCAGCCACCTCGCTAGCGGGGGCACAGATACGCAGTATTTT. The encoded protein is CASSHLASGGTDTQYF. This chain links TRBV4-1 with TRBJ2-3; TRBD2 matches at 9 bases. The CDR3 totals 16 residues. CDR1 is MGHRA, CDR2 YSYEKL, per germline. Losses at the gene ends were 3 bases for V and 1 base for J; bases not matched to a gene: 5.

This chain uses TRBV6-6 with TRBJ1-2, with 9 bases identical to TRBD1. CDR3 length: 14 residues. Germline lookup yields CDR1 MNHNY and CDR2 SVGAGI (reference sequence). Germline trimming cut 6 bases from V and 8 bases from J; bases unmatched to any gene: 10. CDR3 bases: TGTGCCAGCAGGACTACCGGGACAGGGTTCGGCTACACCTTC. Translation: CASRTTGTGFGYTF.

The V and J genes are TRBV7-9 and TRBJ1-2, with 8 bases identical to TRBD1. After removal of 2 bases from V and 8 bases from J, the junction contained 4 bases not matched to a gene. The CDR3 contains 13 residues. Per the germline V gene, CDR1 is SEHNR and CDR2 is FQNEAQ (reference sequence). The CDR3 loop is CASSLMGQVGYTF. CDR3 DNA sequence: TGTGCCAGCAGCTTAATGGGACAGGTGGGCTACACCTTC.

V usage is TRBV6-5 and J usage is TRBJ2-4, with TRBD1 as a possible D gene (6 bases). Per germline, CDR1 MNHEY and CDR2 SVGAGI. The CDR3 loop spans 13 amino acids. The V and J ends lost 4 bases and 12 bases respectively, with 16 bases between them. This CDR3 reads CASSSILRGNQYF. The DNA for the CDR3 is TGTGCCAGCAGTTCTATACTTAGGGGGAATCAGTACTTC.

The chain is built from TRBV7-9 and TRBJ2-7; 7 positions match TRBD2. The germline CDR1 and CDR2 sequences are SEHNR and FQNEAQ (reference sequence). V was pared by 0 bases and J by 4 bases, with 6 bases of the junction left unmatched. This CDR3 is built from 15 residues. The CDR3 here is CASSLAGLSGYEQYV. In DNA form, the CDR3 reads TGTGCCAGCAGCTTAGCGGGACTATCCGGGTACGAGCAGTACGTC.

The chain links TRBV5-1 to TRBJ1-1, with D hard to call. V lost 2 bases to trimming and J lost 3 bases, with 8 bases between them. Germline V gene sequence: CDR1 SGHRS, CDR2 YFSETQ. The CDR3 loop spans 13 amino acids. This CDR3 reads CASSFLGDTEAFF. DNA for the CDR3: TGCGCCAGCAGCTTCCTCGGGGACACTGAAGCTTTCTTT.

The chain couples TRBV5-1 to TRBJ2-1; D is possibly TRBD1 (5 bases). Trimming took 2 bases from V and 6 from J, leaving 27 bases between them. The CDR3 is made up of 19 amino acids. CDR1 is SGHRS and CDR2 is YFSETQ in the germline V gene. The CDR3: CASSFGAVLAGRFPNEQFF. The DNA for the CDR3 is TGCGCCAGCAGCTTTGGGGCCGTCCTGGCAGGGCGGTTTCCCAATGAGCAGTTCTTC.

The chain links TRBV6-5 to TRBJ2-2, with D unclear. The germline V and J ends were trimmed by 5 bases and 6 bases, with 13 bases remaining between them. This CDR3 region has 14 residues. Germline CDR1 is MNHEY and CDR2 is SVGAGI. CDR3 DNA sequence: TGTGCCAGCAGTAGAACGGGTGGGCCCGGGGAGCTGTTTTTT. This sequence encodes CASSRTGGPGELFF.

This rearrangement joins TRBV19 to TRBJ2-3; possibly TRBD1 for D (5 bases). Looked up from germline, CDR1 is LNHDA and CDR2 is SQIVND (reference sequence). Trimming stripped 7 bases from V and 0 bases from J, with 14 bases between. The CDR3 contains 15 residues. CDR3 sequence: CASKNQGASTDTQYF. In DNA form, the CDR3 reads TGTGCCAGTAAAAACCAGGGTGCTAGCACAGATACGCAGTATTTT.

CDR3 residues: CASSVGGNGVAQYF. In DNA, the CDR3 is TGTGCCAGCAGCGTGGGCGGAAATGGGGTTGCTCAGTACTTC. The chain is built from TRBV9 and TRBJ2-4; no clear D. V lost 2 bases and J lost 12, with 18 bases in between. This CDR3 is 14 amino acids long. Per the germline V gene, CDR1 is SGDLS and CDR2 is YYNGEE.

CDR3 amino acids: CASSNLAGSRGELFF. CDR3 sequence (DNA): TGTGCCAGTAGTAACCTAGCGGGGAGTCGCGGGGAGCTGTTTTTT. The chain has TRBV19 and TRBJ2-2; 9 nucleotides match TRBD2. Trimming cost V 4 bases and J 7 bases; bases outside gene matches: 7. The CDR3 runs to 15 residues. The germline V gene encodes CDR1 LNHDA and CDR2 SQIVND (reference sequence).

This sequence joins TRBV5-1 and TRBJ1-4; D unresolved. Germline V lookup: CDR1 SGHRS, CDR2 YFSETQ. The CDR3 runs 13 residues. V lost 2 bases and J lost 3, with 5 bases in between. CDR3 protein: CASSFKANEKLFF. The CDR3 bases are TGCGCCAGCAGCTTTAAAGCTAATGAAAAACTGTTTTTT.

The chain joins TRBV27 to TRBJ1-5; D is undetermined. The V gene lost 5 bases and the J gene lost 3 bases, with 11 bases spanning the gap. CDR1 is MNHEY, CDR2 SMNVEV, per germline (reference sequence). This CDR3 comprises 14 residues. The CDR3 is CASSHEGPNQPQHF. The CDR3 DNA is TGTGCCAGCAGTCATGAGGGTCCCAATCAGCCCCAGCATTTT.

CDR3 residues: CASSWVGASVAFF. CDR3 in DNA: TGTGCCAGCAGTTGGGTGGGGGCTTCGGTAGCTTTCTTT. This rearrangement joins TRBV12-3 or TRBV12-4 to TRBJ1-1; possibly TRBD1 for D (6 bases). The CDR3 has 13 amino acids. V was cut by 4 bases and J by 10 bases, with 16 bases left in between.